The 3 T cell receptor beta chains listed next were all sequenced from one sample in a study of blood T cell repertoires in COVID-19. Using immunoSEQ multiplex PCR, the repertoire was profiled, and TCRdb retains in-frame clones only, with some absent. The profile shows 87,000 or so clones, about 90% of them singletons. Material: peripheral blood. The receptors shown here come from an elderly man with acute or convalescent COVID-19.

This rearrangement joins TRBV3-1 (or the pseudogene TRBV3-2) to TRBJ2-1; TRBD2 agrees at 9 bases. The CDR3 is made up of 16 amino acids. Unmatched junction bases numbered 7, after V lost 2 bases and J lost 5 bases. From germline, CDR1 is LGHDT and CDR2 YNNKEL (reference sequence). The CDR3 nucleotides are TGTGCCAGCAGCCAAAACCGGCTAGCGGGAAACAATGAGCAGTTCTTC. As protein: CASSQNRLAGNNEQFF.

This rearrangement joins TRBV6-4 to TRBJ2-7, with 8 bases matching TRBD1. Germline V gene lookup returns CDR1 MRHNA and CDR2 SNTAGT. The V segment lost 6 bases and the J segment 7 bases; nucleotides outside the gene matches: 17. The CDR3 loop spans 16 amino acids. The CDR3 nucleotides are TGTGCCAGCAGCACTACCCCGGGACAGGTTCTGGGGGAGCAGTACTTC. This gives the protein CASSTTPGQVLGEQYF.

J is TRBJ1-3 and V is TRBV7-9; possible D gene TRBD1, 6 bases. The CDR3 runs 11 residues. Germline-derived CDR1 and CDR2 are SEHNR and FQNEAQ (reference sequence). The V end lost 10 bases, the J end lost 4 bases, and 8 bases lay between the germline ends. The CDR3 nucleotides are TGTGCCACGGGGGGCGGAAACACCATATATTTT. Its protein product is CATGGGNTIYF. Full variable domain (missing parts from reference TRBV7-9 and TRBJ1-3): DTGVSQNPRHKITKRGQNVTFRCDPISEHNRLYWYRQTLGQGPEFLTYFQNEAQLEKSRLLSDRFSAERPKGSFSTLEIQRTEQGDSAMYLCATGGGNTIYFGEGSWLTVV.